This T cell receptor beta chain stems from a study of cytomegalovirus exposure and HLA in healthy donors. In germline, CDR1 is MGHDK, CDR2 SYGVNS. CDR3 length equals 13 residues. With 0 bases removed from V and 12 bases from J, the gap between germline ends came to 9 bases. Broader study findings: A later analysis reportedly found fewer N-insertions in an Asian-associated ancestry cluster than the roughly 670-donor mean. The authors later linked a missense DCLRE1C variant to TCR beta V- and J-gene trimming.

This PCR relied on a set of 60 Vbeta primers and 13 Jbeta primers. This table comes from immunoSEQ multiplex PCR, and its TCRdb copy is limited to in-frame clones, with some not included. The table has fewer than 250,000 clones, over 65% seen once. As regards this clone: Its antigen is unidentified.

This TCR derives from a man between 18 and 29 years old in good health and CMV-seronegative. Sequencing was performed on PBMCs. The V and J genes are TRBV25-1 and TRBJ1-6, with D unclear. DNA of the CDR3: TGTGCCAGCAGTGAATATGTCGCAGAACCCCTCCACTTT. It specifies CASSEYVAEPLHF.